These 25 T cell receptor beta chains were all obtained from the same sample, sequenced in a study of blood T cell repertoires in COVID-19. Sequencing was performed with immunoSEQ multiplex PCR; in TCRdb, only in-frame clones are kept and a portion is missing. The table shows 400,000 to 450,000 clones, with 75% to 90% occurring only once. The sample consisted of peripheral blood. The source of these receptors is a woman aged 40 to 50 with COVID-19, enrolled during active disease.

The gene calls are TRBV5-6 and TRBJ2-7; 11 nucleotides agree with TRBD2. Looked up from germline, CDR1 is SGHDT and CDR2 is YYEEEE. This CDR3 comprises 15 residues. With 4 bases clipped from V and 2 bases from J, the junction kept 5 bases outside the gene matches. The CDR3 DNA reads TGTGCCAGCAGCCAATTTAGCGGGGGGGCCTACGAGCAGTACTTC. This sequence encodes CASSQFSGGAYEQYF.

Only one count was recorded for this clone. The chain links TRBV28 to TRBJ2-4, with TRBD1 identical over 9 bases. This CDR3 region has 19 residues. Germline trimming cut 3 bases from V and 0 bases from J; bases unmatched to any gene: 12. The germline gives CDR1 MDHEN, CDR2 SYDVKM. The CDR3: CASSFPGQGRPLAKNIQYF. CDR3 sequence (DNA): TGTGCCAGCAGTTTTCCCGGACAGGGGCGCCCCTTAGCCAAAAACATTCAGTACTTC.

The rearrangement links TRBV4-2 to TRBJ2-3; 8 bases line up with TRBD2. The CDR3 has 17 amino acids. Germline loops: CDR1 LGHNA, CDR2 YNFKEQ. Losses at the gene ends were 0 bases for V and 7 bases for J; bases not matched to a gene: 12. The CDR3 region is CASSQESRGGLTHTQYF. The CDR3 DNA reads TGTGCCAGCAGCCAAGAATCCCGGGGGGGGTTGACACATACGCAGTATTTT.

V is TRBV10-3 and J is TRBJ1-1; the D gene is possibly TRBD1 (5 bases). Germline values: CDR1 ENHRY, CDR2 SYGVKD. The V end was cut by 4 bases, the J end by 1 base, with 10 bases between. CDR3 size: 14 residues. The CDR3 spells CAISAEGPNTEAFF. The CDR3 nucleotides read TGTGCCATCAGTGCGGAGGGGCCGAACACTGAAGCTTTCTTT.

This rearrangement joins TRBV5-4 to TRBJ2-3; 10 nucleotides match TRBD2. The CDR3 runs 17 residues. The V and J ends lost 0 bases and 2 bases, in that order; junction bases with no gene match: 6. Germline lookup yields CDR1 SGHNT and CDR2 YYREEE (reference sequence). The CDR3 protein is CASSLEGSGGFTDTQYF. CDR3 sequence (DNA): TGTGCCAGCAGCTTGGAGGGTAGCGGGGGGTTCACAGATACGCAGTATTTT.

J is TRBJ1-5 and V is TRBV7-2; D is perhaps TRBD1 (5 bases). Trimming removed 5 bases at V and 5 bases at J, with 16 bases between. Germline V gene lookup returns CDR1 SGHTA and CDR2 FQGNSA. CDR3 size: 15 residues. DNA of the CDR3: TGTGCCAGCAGCACGACGGGGGGGGTGGATCAGCCCCAGCATTTT. It codes for CASSTTGGVDQPQHF.

The genes are TRBV28 and TRBJ2-3; 11 bases are shared with TRBD1. Germline lookup yields CDR1 MDHEN and CDR2 SYDVKM. This CDR3 has 17 residues. V lost 3 bases, J lost 0 bases, and 5 bases stayed unmatched. CDR3 DNA sequence: TGTGCCAGCAGTTTTGCGGGACAGGGGGGGAGCACAGATACGCAGTATTTT. Translating gives CASSFAGQGGSTDTQYF.

The V and J genes are TRBV7-6 and TRBJ1-1; D gene ambiguous. The CDR3 runs 12 residues. Germline V gene sequence: CDR1 SGHVS, CDR2 FNYEAQ. The V end was cut by 6 bases, the J end by 5 bases, with 10 bases between. The DNA of the CDR3 is TGTGCCAGCAGTTTCCCGGGAACTGAAGCTTTCTTT. This codes for CASSFPGTEAFF.

The V gene is TRBV7-2, the J gene TRBJ2-3; the D gene is possibly TRBD2 (5 bases). V lost 10 bases to trimming and J lost 1 base, with 12 bases between them. The CDR3 is made up of 13 amino acids. Germline V CDR1 and CDR2: SGHTA, FQGNSA. The CDR3, as DNA: TGTGCCACCCGGGAATCGGGCACAGATACGCAGTATTTT. Translated, it gives CATRESGTDTQYF.

The V gene is TRBV4-3, the J gene TRBJ2-1; 9 bases are a match to TRBD1. J gave up 7 bases and V 4 bases, and 8 bases lay outside the gene matches. The CDR3 has 15 residues. From germline, CDR1 is LGHNA and CDR2 YSLEER. The CDR3 loop is CASSPLGTGKNEQFF. The CDR3 DNA sequence: TGCGCCAGCAGCCCTCTCGGGACAGGGAAAAATGAGCAGTTCTTC.

The genes are TRBV7-3 and TRBJ1-1, with D unclear. This CDR3 comprises 15 residues. Trimming removed 4 bases from V and 2 bases from J, with 14 bases in between. The germline gives CDR1 SGHTA, CDR2 FQGTGA. CDR3 bases: TGTGCCAGCAGCTCTCTTTGGCAAAAAAACACTGAAGCTTTCTTT. It translates to CASSSLWQKNTEAFF.

The chain links TRBV12-3 or TRBV12-4 to TRBJ2-2; D is undetermined. V was cut by 8 bases and J by 3 bases, with 10 bases left in between. The CDR3 spans 13 residues. As DNA, the CDR3 is TGTGCCAGCCGAGTACGGGACACCGGGGAGCTGTTTTTT. It translates to CASRVRDTGELFF.

The chain employs TRBV30 and TRBJ1-3, with unresolved D. CDR3 size: 15 residues. Germline CDR1 and CDR2: GTSNPN and SVGIG (reference sequence). Between the trimmed V and J ends, which lost 4 bases and 0 bases, there was a span of 13 bases. The CDR3 DNA follows: TGTGCCTGGACCCTACCACAGAACTCTGGAAACACCATATATTTT. It translates to CAWTLPQNSGNTIYF.

The genes are TRBV28 and TRBJ2-1; a possible D gene is TRBD1 (9 bases). The germline V and J ends were trimmed by 3 bases and 0 bases, with 30 bases remaining between them. The CDR3 has 22 amino acids. Germline V gene lookup returns CDR1 MDHEN and CDR2 SYDVKM. CDR3 amino acids: CASSLTSLRTGVSGSSYNEQFF. DNA of the CDR3: TGTGCCAGCAGTTTGACCTCACTTAGGACAGGGGTAAGCGGGAGCTCCTACAATGAGCAGTTCTTC. Variable domain in full (rest from reference TRBV28 and TRBJ2-1): DVKVTQSSRYLVKRTGEKVFLECVQDMDHENMFWYRQDPGLGLRLIYFSYDVKMKEKGDIPEGYSVSREKKERFSLILESASTNQTSMYLCASSLTSLRTGVSGSSYNEQFFGPGTRLTVL.

The CDR3: CASSLGDLALTDTQYF. Here the CDR3 DNA reads TGTGCCAGCAGCCTAGGTGACCTAGCCCTCACAGATACGCAGTATTTT. This chain links TRBV14 with TRBJ2-3, with D maybe TRBD2 (5 bases). V lost 4 bases to trimming and J lost 2 bases, with 16 bases between them. CDR1 and CDR2 from the germline V gene are SGHDN and FVKESK. This CDR3 comprises 16 residues.

This clone occurred once. This chain links TRBV4-1 with TRBJ1-6; weak D call: TRBD1 (5 bases). V was pared by 2 bases and J by 7 bases, with 9 bases between. CDR1 and CDR2 (germline): MGHRA, YSYEKL. The CDR3 length is 14 residues. The CDR3 bases are TGCGCCAGCAGCCAACAGGGCTCCAATTCACCCCTCCACTTT. Encoded protein: CASSQQGSNSPLHF.

The chain combines TRBV24-1 with TRBJ1-5, with 8 bases lining up with TRBD1. The CDR3 runs to 15 residues. The germline gives CDR1 KGHDR, CDR2 SFDVKD. The junction had 5 bases not matched to a gene; V was cut back by 7 bases and J by 1 base. The CDR3 DNA reads as TGTGCCACCAGCGGACAGGGCCTAAGCAATCAGCCCCAGCATTTT. Translated: CATSGQGLSNQPQHF.

The rearrangement links TRBV4-3 to TRBJ1-6; a weak D match, TRBD1 (5 bases). CDR1 LGHNA and CDR2 YSLEER come from the germline V gene. V was clipped by 4 bases and J by 9 bases, with 13 bases between them. CDR3 length: 14 amino acids. The CDR3 here is CASSPTRGGSPLHF. The CDR3 DNA follows: TGCGCCAGCAGCCCCACAAGGGGTGGTTCACCCCTCCACTTT.

The chain couples TRBV6-5 to TRBJ2-2; possibly TRBD1 for D (6 bases). The CDR3 sequence is 13 residues long. Deletions cut 4 bases from V and 7 bases from J, with 10 bases between. Per germline, CDR1 MNHEY and CDR2 SVGAGI. The CDR3 coding sequence is TGTGCCAGCAGTTGGACAGTTCACGGGGAGCTGTTTTTT. It codes for CASSWTVHGELFF.

This clone is a singleton in its sample. The chain employs TRBV30 and TRBJ1-5; tentatively, D is TRBD1 (6 bases). Germline CDR1 and CDR2: GTSNPN and SVGIG (reference sequence). Trimming stripped 5 bases from V and 7 bases from J, with 15 bases between. CDR3 length equals 13 residues. CDR3 coding DNA: TGTGCCTGGGCCGAACAGGGAGGGCAGCCCCAGCATTTT. Its translation: CAWAEQGGQPQHF. The full variable domain, in which reference TRBV30 and TRBJ1-5 provide the parts outside the CDR3, is SQTIHQWPATLVQPVGSPLSLECTVEGTSNPNLYWYRQAAGRGLQLLFYSVGIGQISSEVPQNLSASRPQDRQFILSSKKLLLSDSGFYLCAWAEQGGQPQHFGDGTRLSIL.

The rearrangement uses TRBV7-9 and TRBJ1-3; 7 nucleotides align to TRBD1. The CDR3 extends over 13 amino acids. Looked up from germline, CDR1 is SEHNR and CDR2 is FQNEAQ (reference sequence). After removal of 7 bases from V and 8 bases from J, the junction contained 8 bases not matched to a gene. The CDR3 region has the DNA TGTGCCAGCAAGGAACAGGGGTTTGACACCATATATTTT. Amino acids: CASKEQGFDTIYF.

The rearrangement uses TRBV5-6 and TRBJ1-1; D gene uncertain. The ends were cut back, 0 bases at V and 1 base at J, with 13 bases in the middle. The CDR3 contains 16 residues. Looked up from germline, CDR1 is SGHDT and CDR2 is YYEEEE. The CDR3 region has the DNA TGTGCCAGCAGCTTGGCCTTCGGACTGGGGAACACTGAAGCTTTCTTT. This encodes CASSLAFGLGNTEAFF.

The chain couples TRBV7-3 to TRBJ1-1, with 8 bases aligning to TRBD1. V was clipped by 8 bases and J by 1 base; unmatched bases: 3. The CDR3 runs 13 residues. Looked up from germline, CDR1 is SGHTA and CDR2 is FQGTGA. The DNA for the CDR3 is TGTGCCAGCGGTCAGGGGGCGAACACTGAAGCTTTCTTT. It yields the protein CASGQGANTEAFF.

There are a few counts of this clone. V and J are TRBV5-1 and TRBJ1-4, with TRBD1 matching over 12 bases. Germline loops: CDR1 SGHRS, CDR2 YFSETQ. The CDR3 is 17 residues long. V was clipped by 5 bases and J by 8 bases; unmatched bases: 13. This CDR3 reads CASSYAGTGGEEEKLFF. The CDR3 region has the DNA TGCGCCAGCAGTTATGCGGGGACAGGGGGCGAGGAAGAAAAACTGTTTTTT.

The chain combines TRBV27 with TRBJ1-1; D is undetermined. This CDR3 comprises 12 residues. In germline, CDR1 is MNHEY, CDR2 SMNVEV (reference sequence). Trimming pared 9 bases from V and 1 base from J, leaving 9 bases between. The CDR3 nucleotides are TGTGCCAGTGGGCAGGCGAACACTGAAGCTTTCTTT. Translating gives CASGQANTEAFF.